This T cell receptor (beta chain) was sequenced for a study of CD8 T cells in ankylosing spondylitis. Study results and caveats: For ankylosing spondylitis blood, a TCR beta motif of about eight highly homologous variants appeared characteristic.

To note about this clonotype: Antigen: not known.

Trimming pared 4 bases from V and 4 bases from J, leaving 10 bases between. The CDR3 is 12 residues long. Germline CDR1 SQVTM, CDR2 ANQGSEA. Quantitative barcoded 5'-RACE was used to prepare TCR beta libraries. TCRdb called the 5' RACE reads again in MiXCR, with one record for every CDR3 protein. The table lists about 340,000 distinct CDR3 sequences, 7.5% to 9% of them singletons. The sequenced sample consisted of blood, either unsorted or a sorted T cell fraction (not recorded which). The TCR originated in a male donor with ankylosing spondylitis. J is TRBJ1-1 and V is TRBV29-1; D gene ambiguous. The CDR3 coding sequence is TGCAGCGTTGGGACGTACCGCACTGAAGCTTTCTTT. Protein: CSVGTYRTEAFF.